Listed below are T cell receptor beta chains from one sample, sequenced in a study of PD-1 blockade in classical Hodgkin lymphoma. Sequenced by immunoSEQ multiplex PCR; TCRdb stores in-frame clones only, minus some. The sample holds approximately 31,000 clones, approximately 94% seen once. Input material: peripheral blood mononuclear cells (PBMCs). Receptors were obtained from a human donor with classical Hodgkin lymphoma. Both conserved end residues are part of each CDR3. The order of the fields is D gene, V gene, J gene, clone size, CDR3 DNA, CDR3 protein. D genes are given only for firm matches. A row's size may be missing; if present it is once, few, many or a size class.

-	TRBV30	TRBJ1-4	-	TGTGCCTGCCAGGGACGGCTTAACGAAAAACTGTTTTTT	CACQGRLNEKLFF
-	TRBV5-1	TRBJ1-1	-	TGCGCCAGCAGGGCGACAGGAAAAGATACAACTGCTTTCTTT	CASRATGKDTTAFF
-	TRBV29-1	TRBJ2-1	-	TGCAGCGCCGAGCTAGCGACCTACAATGAGCAGTTCTTC	CSAELATYNEQFF
-	TRBV7-2	TRBJ2-1	-	TGTGCCAGCAGCTGGGCGGGCCACAATGAGCAGTTCTTC	CASSWAGHNEQFF
TRBD2	TRBV27	TRBJ2-7	-	TGTGCCAGCAGTCCCGGGACTAGCGGATCCTACGAGCAGTACTTC	CASSPGTSGSYEQYF
-	TRBV15	TRBJ2-5	-	TGTGCCACCAGCAGAGACCCCGGGACCGCCGGGCGGCCTTCGGAGACCCAGTACTTC	CATSRDPGTAGRPSETQYF
-	TRBV4-3	TRBJ1-6	-	TGCGCCAGCAGCCAAGACTGGGGGGCCGGTTCACCCCTCCACTTT	CASSQDWGAGSPLHF
-	TRBV18	TRBJ1-1	-	TGTGCCAGCTCACTGGGGTTCACTGGCGGCGAGACTGAAGCTTTCTTT	CASSLGFTGGETEAFF
-	TRBV4-3	TRBJ2-7	-	TGCGCCAGCAGTCCTACAGGTGATCCATCCTACGAGCAGTACTTC	CASSPTGDPSYEQYF
-	TRBV11-2	TRBJ1-2	-	TGTGCCAGCAGCTCGTCGCTGGACAGTCTCTATGGCTACACCTTC	CASSSSLDSLYGYTF
TRBD1	TRBV10-3	TRBJ1-3	-	TGTGCCATCAGCGGGACAGGGGGTACGGGAAACACCATATATTTT	CAISGTGGTGNTIYF
TRBD1	TRBV19	TRBJ2-1	-	TGTGCCAGTAGTATTCGCAGGGGGCTTGGCAATGAGCAGTTCTTC	CASSIRRGLGNEQFF
-	TRBV9	TRBJ1-3	-	TGTGCCAGCAGCGTAGAGAGCTCTGGAAACACCATATATTTT	CASSVESSGNTIYF
TRBD1	TRBV9	TRBJ2-3	-	TGTGCCAGCAGCGGCCTCCGACAGGGGGCAGATACGCAGTATTTT	CASSGLRQGADTQYF
TRBD2	TRBV7-9	TRBJ2-6	-	TGTGCCAGCAGCTCGGGAGGGGGAAGCTCTGGGGCCAACGTCCTGACTTTC	CASSSGGGSSGANVLTF
TRBD2	TRBV19	TRBJ2-1	-	TGTGCCAGTAGTACGTTAGCGGGAGTCCCAAGGGAGCAGTTCTTC	CASSTLAGVPREQFF
TRBD1	TRBV4-2	TRBJ1-1	-	TGTGCCAGCAGCCAAGATCAGGGGGCGAACACTGAAGCTTTCTTT	CASSQDQGANTEAFF
TRBD1	TRBV9	TRBJ2-3	-	TGTGCCAGCAGCGTAAGGACAGGGGGACGGGATACGCAGTATTTT	CASSVRTGGRDTQYF
-	TRBV16	TRBJ2-2	once	TGTGCCAGCAGCCAAAACGCTAACAGGGCCGGGGAGCTGTTTTTT	CASSQNANRAGELFF
-	TRBV11-2	TRBJ1-2	-	TGTGCCAGCAGCCCCCTTTCCGGCCGGAACTATGGCTACACCTTC	CASSPLSGRNYGYTF
-	TRBV19	TRBJ1-5	-	TGTGCCAGTAGGGAGTATAGCAATCAGCCCCAGCATTTT	CASREYSNQPQHF
TRBD1	TRBV5-1	TRBJ1-2	-	TGCGCCAGCAGCCCCCGGGACAGGGCTGGCTACACCTTC	CASSPRDRAGYTF
-	TRBV7-6	TRBJ2-1	-	TGTGCCAGCAGCTTAGCCCGGGAGTTAAATGAGCAGTTCTTC	CASSLARELNEQFF
TRBD2	TRBV2	TRBJ2-2	-	TGTGCCAGCAGTAGCGGGGGTAACACCGGGGAGCTGTTTTTT	CASSSGGNTGELFF
-	TRBV5-4	TRBJ1-3	-	TGTGCCAGCAGCCCATACGGAGCTGGAAACACCATATATTTT	CASSPYGAGNTIYF
-	TRBV4-1	TRBJ1-1	-	TGCGCCAGCAGCCCCCGGGGTACCGAGAACACTGAAGCTTTCTTT	CASSPRGTENTEAFF
-	TRBV4-3	TRBJ1-2	few	TGCGCCAGCAGCCAATGGTCAGGGAGACCTGGCTACACCTTC	CASSQWSGRPGYTF
TRBD2	TRBV19	TRBJ2-7	-	TGTGCCAGTAGTATAGGCCGACTAGCGGGGGGGCAATGGACCTACGAGCAGTACTTC	CASSIGRLAGGQWTYEQYF
TRBD1	TRBV5-4	TRBJ2-7	-	TGTGCCAGCAGCTCATCCGGGACAGGGACCTACGAGCAGTACTTC	CASSSSGTGTYEQYF
TRBD1	TRBV23-1	TRBJ2-3	once	TGCGCCAGCAGTCAATCGATGAACAGGGGCGGGGATACGCAGTATTTT	CASSQSMNRGGDTQYF
TRBD2	TRBV10-3	TRBJ2-1	-	TGTGCCATCAGCCAAGCGGGGGGGGCTTACAATGAGCAGTTCTTC	CAISQAGGAYNEQFF
-	TRBV6-5	TRBJ2-7	-	TGTGCCAGCAGTTACTCGTTATATAGCGAGACCTACGAGCAGTACTTC	CASSYSLYSETYEQYF
TRBD1	TRBV18	TRBJ2-7	-	TGTGCCAGCTCACCCCCGGGACAGGGTATCTACGAGCAGTACTTC	CASSPPGQGIYEQYF
TRBD1	TRBV18	TRBJ2-5	-	TGTGCCAGCTCACCGGGACAGGTGTCAGAGACCCAGTACTTC	CASSPGQVSETQYF
-	TRBV5-6	TRBJ2-2	-	TGTGCCAGCAGCTTAGTGAGACAGGCTAACACCGGGGAGCTGTTTTTT	CASSLVRQANTGELFF
-	TRBV18	TRBJ2-1	once	TGTGCCAGCTCGCCTTTGGTTGGGCGCCTCAATGAGCAGTTCTTC	CASSPLVGRLNEQFF
-	TRBV18	TRBJ1-6	-	TGTGCCAGCTCACGGGCAGAGTACAATTCACCCCTCCACTTT	CASSRAEYNSPLHF
-	TRBV5-6	TRBJ1-1	-	TGTGCCAGCAGCTTGGAGTGGACTGAAGCTTTCTTT	CASSLEWTEAFF
-	TRBV18	TRBJ2-7	-	TGTGCCAGCTCACCTTCCGACTACGAGCAGTACTTC	CASSPSDYEQYF
-	TRBV7-9	TRBJ1-4	-	TGTGCCAGCAGCTTCACACTCGGGGGGAATGAAAAACTGTTTTTT	CASSFTLGGNEKLFF
TRBD1	TRBV5-4	TRBJ2-6	-	TGTGCCAGCACCTTCTTTACAGGGGGCTCTGGGGCCAACGTCCTGACTTTC	CASTFFTGGSGANVLTF
TRBD2	TRBV7-8	TRBJ2-3	-	TGTGCCAGCAGCTTCCCAACGGGAGGGACTAGCGAGCCAGATACGCAGTATTTT	CASSFPTGGTSEPDTQYF